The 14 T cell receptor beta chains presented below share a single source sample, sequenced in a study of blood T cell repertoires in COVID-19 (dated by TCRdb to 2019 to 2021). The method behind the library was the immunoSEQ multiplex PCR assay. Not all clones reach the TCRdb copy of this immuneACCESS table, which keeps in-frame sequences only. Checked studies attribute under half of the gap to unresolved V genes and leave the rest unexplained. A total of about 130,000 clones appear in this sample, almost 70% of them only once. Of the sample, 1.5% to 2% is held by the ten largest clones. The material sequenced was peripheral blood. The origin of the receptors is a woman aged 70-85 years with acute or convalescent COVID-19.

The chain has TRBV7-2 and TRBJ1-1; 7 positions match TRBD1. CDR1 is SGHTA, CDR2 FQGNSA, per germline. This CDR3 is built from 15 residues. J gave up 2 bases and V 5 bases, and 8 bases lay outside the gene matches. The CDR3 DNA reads TGTGCCAGCAGCCCCTCCGGGACAGTCAACACTGAAGCTTTCTTT. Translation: CASSPSGTVNTEAFF.

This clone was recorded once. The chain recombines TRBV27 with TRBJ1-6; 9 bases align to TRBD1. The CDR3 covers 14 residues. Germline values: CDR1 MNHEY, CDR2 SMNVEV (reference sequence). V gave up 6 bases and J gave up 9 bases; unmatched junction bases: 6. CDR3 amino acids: CASRGTGSGSPLHF. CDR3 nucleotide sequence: TGTGCCAGCAGGGGGACAGGGAGCGGTTCACCCCTCCACTTT.

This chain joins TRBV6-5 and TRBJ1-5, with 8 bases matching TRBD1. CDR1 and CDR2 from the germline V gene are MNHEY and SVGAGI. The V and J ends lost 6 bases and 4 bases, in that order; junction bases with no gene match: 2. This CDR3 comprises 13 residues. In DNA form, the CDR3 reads TGTGCCAGCAGGGGGACAGGTAATCAGCCCCAGCATTTT. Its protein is CASRGTGNQPQHF.

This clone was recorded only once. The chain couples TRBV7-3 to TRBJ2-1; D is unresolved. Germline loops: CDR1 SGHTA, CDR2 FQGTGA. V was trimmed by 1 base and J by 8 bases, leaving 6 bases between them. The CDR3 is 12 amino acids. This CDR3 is CASSLIGDEQFF. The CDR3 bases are TGTGCCAGCAGCTTAATAGGAGATGAGCAGTTCTTC.

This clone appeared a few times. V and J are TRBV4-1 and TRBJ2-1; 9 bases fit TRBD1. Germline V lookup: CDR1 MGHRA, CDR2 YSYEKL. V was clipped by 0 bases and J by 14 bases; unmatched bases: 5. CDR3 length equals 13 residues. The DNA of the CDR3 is TGCGCCAGCAGCCAAGAATGGGGACAGGGCGAGTTCTTC. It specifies CASSQEWGQGEFF.

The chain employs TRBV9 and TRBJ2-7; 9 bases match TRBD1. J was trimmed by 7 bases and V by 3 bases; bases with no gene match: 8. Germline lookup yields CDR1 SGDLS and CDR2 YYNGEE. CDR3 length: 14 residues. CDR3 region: CASSEGTGSGEQYF. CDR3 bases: TGTGCCAGCAGCGAGGGGACAGGGTCGGGGGAGCAGTACTTC.

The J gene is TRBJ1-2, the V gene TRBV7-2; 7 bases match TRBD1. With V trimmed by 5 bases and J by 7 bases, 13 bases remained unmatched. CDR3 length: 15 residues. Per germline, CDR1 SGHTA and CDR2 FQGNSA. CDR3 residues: CASSPGPGQELGYTF. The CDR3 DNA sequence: TGTGCCAGCAGCCCGGGCCCCGGACAGGAACTTGGCTACACCTTC.

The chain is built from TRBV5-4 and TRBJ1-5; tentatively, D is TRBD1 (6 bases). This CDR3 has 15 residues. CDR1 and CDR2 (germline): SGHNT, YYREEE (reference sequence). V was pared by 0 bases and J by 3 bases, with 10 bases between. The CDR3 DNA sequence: TGTGCCAGCAGCTTGGCAGGGGCTCCCAATCAGCCCCAGCATTTT. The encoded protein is CASSLAGAPNQPQHF.

CDR3 nucleotides: TGTGCCAGTAACGAGGAGTACACAGATACGCAGTATTTT. It specifies CASNEEYTDTQYF. V gene TRBV19 combines with J gene TRBJ2-3; D call uncertain. V lost 7 bases and J 2 bases, leaving 10 bases between the germline ends. CDR1 is LNHDA, CDR2 SQIVND, per germline (reference sequence). CDR3 size: 13 residues.

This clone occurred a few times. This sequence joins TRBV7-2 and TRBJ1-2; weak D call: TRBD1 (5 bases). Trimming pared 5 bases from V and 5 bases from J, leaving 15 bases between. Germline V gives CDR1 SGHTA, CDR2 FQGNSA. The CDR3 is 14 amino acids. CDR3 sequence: CASSPGDAGYGYTF. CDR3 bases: TGTGCCAGCAGCCCCGGGGACGCGGGGTATGGCTACACCTTC.

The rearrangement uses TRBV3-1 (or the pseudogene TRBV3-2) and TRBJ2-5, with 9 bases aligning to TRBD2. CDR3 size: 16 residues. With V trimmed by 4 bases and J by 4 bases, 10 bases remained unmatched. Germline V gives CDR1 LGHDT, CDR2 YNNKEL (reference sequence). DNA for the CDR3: TGTGCCAGCAGCCCTAGCGGGGCAAGGAGAGGAGAGACCCAGTACTTC. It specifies CASSPSGARRGETQYF.

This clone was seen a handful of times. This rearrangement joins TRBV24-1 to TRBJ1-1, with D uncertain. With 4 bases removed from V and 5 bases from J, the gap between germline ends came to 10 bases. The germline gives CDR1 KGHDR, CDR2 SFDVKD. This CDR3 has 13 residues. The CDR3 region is CATSEGGGTEAFF. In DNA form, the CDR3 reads TGTGCCACCAGTGAGGGCGGAGGGACTGAAGCTTTCTTT.

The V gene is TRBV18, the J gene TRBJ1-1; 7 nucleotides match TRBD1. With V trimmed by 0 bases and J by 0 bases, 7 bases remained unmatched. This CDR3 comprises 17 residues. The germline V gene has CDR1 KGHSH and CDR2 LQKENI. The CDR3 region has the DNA TGTGCCAGCTCACCACCGGCGACAGGGAACATGAACACTGAAGCTTTCTTT. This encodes CASSPPATGNMNTEAFF.

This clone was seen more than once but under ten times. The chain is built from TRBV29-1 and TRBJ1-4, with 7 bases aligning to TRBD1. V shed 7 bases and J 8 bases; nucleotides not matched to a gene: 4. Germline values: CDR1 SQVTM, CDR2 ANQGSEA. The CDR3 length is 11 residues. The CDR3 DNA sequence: TGCAGCGGGGGGGACAGCGAAAAACTGTTTTTT. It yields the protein CSGGDSEKLFF.